This entry lists 3 T cell receptor beta chains sequenced from one sample in a study of blood T cells in healthy people across ages. A sample-barcoded 5' primer and a J-beta primer mix were used in a second PCR of roughly 7 to 12 cycles. TCRdb used MiXCR to reprocess the 5' RACE reads, holding one entry per CDR3 protein. The sample lists some 790,000 distinct CDR3 sequences; 25% to 35% were seen once. Sequencing was done on a sample of blood. Receptors were obtained from a woman aged 80 or over in good health.

V is TRBV6-5 and J is TRBJ2-7; the D gene could be TRBD1 or TRBD2 (6 bases each). The end of the DNA is better explained by TRBJ2-5, so the J call may be wrong. From germline, CDR1 is MNHEY and CDR2 SVGAGI. CDR3 length: 13 residues. The CDR3 region has the DNA TGTGCCATCGGCCAAGGGGGGCGAGAGACCCAGTACTTC. Translation gives CAIGQGGRETQYF.

This clonotype has at least ten counts. The gene calls are TRBV28 and TRBJ2-6; no firm D call. The CDR3 has 17 amino acids. V lost 3 bases to trimming and J lost 1 base, with 13 bases between them. Per the germline V gene, CDR1 is MDHEN and CDR2 is SYDVKM. The CDR3 region is CASSFMAQVSGANVLTF. DNA of the CDR3: TGTGCCAGCAGTTTCATGGCGCAGGTATCTGGGGCCAACGTCCTGACTTTC.

There are many counts of this clonotype. This chain connects TRBV7-9 to TRBJ2-3; the D gene could be TRBD1 or TRBD2 (6 bases each). The CDR3 has 15 residues. Germline CDR1 SEHNR, CDR2 FQNEAQ (reference sequence). The V end lost 6 bases, the J end lost 1 base, and 14 bases lay between the germline ends. CDR3 DNA sequence: TGTGCCAGCAGTTCACGGGGGCTCGGCACAGATACGCAGTATTTT. Translating gives CASSSRGLGTDTQYF.